This TCR beta chain was recorded in a study of beta chain features in type 1 diabetes. This clone was seen many times. Its antigen is undetermined. This CDR3 has 12 amino acids. Per the germline V gene, CDR1 is SGHAT and CDR2 is FQDESV (reference sequence). Deletions cut 5 bases from V and 4 bases from J, with 7 bases between. Expressed TCRB transcripts got sequenced, as all isolated RNA was reverse transcribed. Assay used: immunoSEQ multiplex PCR; TCRdb lists only in-frame clones, some missing. Among around 290,000 clones listed, 7% to 9% were seen once. Study results and caveats: At VDJ recombination sites, type 1 diabetes patients had fewer insertions and more deleted nucleotides. Small HLA sub-analyses could not settle whether HLA shapes TCRB rearrangement. It was possible that PCR favored shorter templates, equally so in patients and controls. Comparison showed that naive, central memory and Treg TCRB repertoires appeared more similar among patients than among healthy donors.

Sequenced input: central memory CD4+ T cells from blood. The chain links TRBV11-1 to TRBJ2-3; D is uncertain. The clonotype comes from a woman under 30 in good health. The CDR3 nucleotides read TGTGCCAGCAGCCAAGGCCCAGATACGCAGTATTTT. It codes for CASSQGPDTQYF.